This T cell receptor (beta chain) was found in a study of T-cell reconstitution after alpha-beta-depleted transplantation in children. Study results and limitations: Hyperexpanded clones declined; after one year, newly produced T cells mostly supplied diversity. Several hundred rapidly expanded clones from non-depleted graft cells reportedly supplied alpha-beta T cells about two months post-transplant.

The trim removed 0 bases at V and 2 bases at J, leaving 0 bases unmatched. Germline assignment: CDR1 SGHRS and CDR2 YFSETQ. The CDR3 contains 14 residues. Unique molecular identifiers were used to barcode this TCRbeta library. TCRdb re-derived calls from the PCR reads in MiXCR, one entry per CDR3 protein. Seen here are about 250,000 distinct CDR3 sequences, roughly 25% observed once, and the top ten hold about 5%. Note on this clonotype: Its antigen remains unknown. This clone may be a read error of a much larger clone one base away.

The chain links TRBV5-1 to TRBJ2-7, with 9 positions matching TRBD1. The source material was PBMCs, mostly from graft donor cells, sampled 360 days after TCRalphabeta/CD19-depleted stem cell transplant. The sequence was collected from a female patient aged 2 to 10 who had a stem cell transplant for congenital amegakaryocytic thrombocytopenia, so the T cells may come from the graft donor. In DNA form, the CDR3 reads TGCGCCAGCAGCTTGGGGGACAGGGCCTACGAGCAGTACTTC. Encoded protein: CASSLGDRAYEQYF.